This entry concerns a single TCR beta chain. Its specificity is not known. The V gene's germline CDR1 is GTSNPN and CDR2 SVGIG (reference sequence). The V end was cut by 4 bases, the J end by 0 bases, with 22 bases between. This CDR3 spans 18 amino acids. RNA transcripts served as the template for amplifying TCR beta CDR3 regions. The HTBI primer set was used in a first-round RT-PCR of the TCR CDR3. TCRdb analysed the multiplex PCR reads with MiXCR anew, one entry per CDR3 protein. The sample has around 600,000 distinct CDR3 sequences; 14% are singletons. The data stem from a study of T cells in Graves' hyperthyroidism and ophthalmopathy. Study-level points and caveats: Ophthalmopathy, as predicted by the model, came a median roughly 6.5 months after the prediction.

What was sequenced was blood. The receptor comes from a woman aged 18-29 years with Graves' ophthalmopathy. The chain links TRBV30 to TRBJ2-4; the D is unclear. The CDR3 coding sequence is TGTGCCTGGACCCCCCACGAGGTCGGCAACTCAGCCAAAAACATTCAGTACTTC. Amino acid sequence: CAWTPHEVGNSAKNIQYF.